Each of the 11 T cell receptor beta chains below was sequenced from the same sample in a study of shared clonotypes between healthy human individuals. CD8 cells classed as naive were CD45RO-negative and positively selected for CCR7, excluding terminally differentiated effector memory CD45RA+ cells. Assay used: immunoSEQ multiplex PCR; TCRdb lists only in-frame clones, some missing. The sample comprises roughly 1,800,000 clones, over 85% of which are singletons, and 1.2% rests with the top ten. The sequencing sample was made of naive CD8+ T cells sorted from blood. These receptors all stem from a man between 18 and 35 years old in good health.

The chain uses TRBV4-1 and TRBJ2-1, with a weak D call TRBD2 (5 bases). This CDR3 comprises 16 residues. Deletions cut 0 bases from V and 0 bases from J, with 9 bases between. Germline V CDR1 and CDR2: MGHRA, YSYEKL. The CDR3 sequence: CASSQELSGSYNEQFF. CDR3 DNA sequence: TGCGCCAGCAGCCAAGAGCTGAGCGGCTCCTACAATGAGCAGTTCTTC.

Turning to this clone: Other DNA sequences within the sample encode an identical CDR3. The chain is built from TRBV27 and TRBJ2-3; 10 bases fit TRBD2. With 3 bases clipped from V and 3 bases from J, the junction kept 9 bases outside the gene matches. Looked up from germline, CDR1 is MNHEY and CDR2 is SMNVEV (reference sequence). The CDR3 length is 17 residues. The CDR3: CASSLLLAGEGTDTQYF. CDR3 DNA sequence: TGTGCCAGCAGTTTGCTGCTAGCGGGAGAGGGGACAGATACGCAGTATTTT.

This chain links TRBV5-5 with TRBJ1-1; no reliable D call. This CDR3 is 14 amino acids long. The germline CDR1 and CDR2 sequences are SGHKS and YYEKEE (reference sequence). Trimming stripped 1 base from V and 3 bases from J, with 10 bases between. DNA of the CDR3: TGTGCCAGCAGCTTGAGGTGGATAGACACTGAAGCTTTCTTT. Amino acids: CASSLRWIDTEAFF.

This chain uses TRBV28 with TRBJ2-3; 9 nucleotides align to TRBD1. The trim removed 5 bases at V and 6 bases at J, leaving 6 bases unmatched. CDR1 is MDHEN, CDR2 SYDVKM, per germline. The CDR3 extends over 14 amino acids. The CDR3 sequence is CASSAGTGSDTQYF. The CDR3 bases are TGTGCCAGCAGTGCGGGGACAGGGAGCGATACGCAGTATTTT.

The V gene is TRBV18, the J gene TRBJ2-7, with unresolved D. The germline V gene encodes CDR1 KGHSH and CDR2 LQKENI. The V and J ends lost 0 bases and 0 bases respectively, with 6 bases between them. The CDR3 runs to 14 residues. CDR3 DNA: TGTGCCAGCTCACCACCGTACAGCTCCTACGAGCAGTACTTC. It translates to CASSPPYSSYEQYF.

As concerns this clone: The sample carries other DNA sequences with the same CDR3. The chain combines TRBV9 with TRBJ1-4; no definite D call. CDR1 is SGDLS and CDR2 is YYNGEE in the germline V gene. This CDR3 is 12 amino acids long. With 0 bases removed from V and 8 bases from J, the gap between germline ends came to 5 bases. The CDR3: CASSVGDEKLFF. Here the CDR3 DNA reads TGTGCCAGCAGCGTAGGAGACGAAAAACTGTTTTTT. Drawing the rest from reference TRBV9 and TRBJ1-4, the complete variable domain is DSGVTQTPKHLITATGQRVTLRCSPRSGDLSVYWYQQSLDQGLQFLIQYYNGEERAKGNILERFSAQQFPDLHSELNLSSLELGDSALYFCASSVGDEKLFFGSGTQLSVL.

This clone was observed once. The chain combines TRBV7-2 with TRBJ2-7; D is uncertain. The CDR3 totals 13 residues. V dropped 7 bases and J dropped 12 bases, with 22 bases sitting between them. Germline CDR1 is SGHTA and CDR2 is FQGNSA. CDR3 amino acids: CASTPVPTSGWYF. The CDR3 nucleotides read TGTGCCAGCACCCCTGTCCCTACTTCGGGTTGGTACTTC.

This sequence joins TRBV28 and TRBJ2-7, with D tentatively TRBD1 (5 bases). The germline V gene has CDR1 MDHEN and CDR2 SYDVKM. The CDR3 sequence is 13 residues long. Deletions cut 6 bases from V and 3 bases from J, with 12 bases between. CDR3 loop: CASRGQGGYEQYF. CDR3 nucleotides: TGTGCCAGCAGGGGGCAGGGTGGCTACGAGCAGTACTTC.

The J gene is TRBJ2-1, the V gene TRBV2; unclear D gene. The CDR3 runs to 12 residues. Germline assignment: CDR1 SNHLY and CDR2 FYNNEI. Trimming removed 2 bases at V and 5 bases at J, with 4 bases between. For the CDR3, the DNA is TGTGCCAGCAGTGAACAGCACAATGAGCAGTTCTTC. This codes for CASSEQHNEQFF. The full variable domain, in which reference TRBV2 and TRBJ2-1 provide the parts outside the CDR3, is EPEVTQTPSHQVTQMGQEVILRCVPISNHLYFYWYRQILGQKVEFLVSFYNNEISEKSEIFDDQFSVERPDGSNFTLKIRSTKLEDSAMYFCASSEQHNEQFFGPGTRLTVL.

V usage is TRBV7-3 and J usage is TRBJ2-7; no reliable D call. This CDR3 contains 14 residues. Trimming cost V 0 bases and J 1 base, with 7 bases left between them. Germline V lookup: CDR1 SGHTA, CDR2 FQGTGA. The CDR3 DNA follows: TGTGCCAGCAGCTTAACGGCCGGTTCCTACGAGCAGTACTTC. Translated, it gives CASSLTAGSYEQYF. Supplemented by reference TRBV7-3 and TRBJ2-7, the full variable domain reads GAGVSQTPSNKVTEKGKYVELRCDPISGHTALYWYRQSLGQGPEFLIYFQGTGAADDSGLPNDRFFAVRPEGSVSTLKIQRTERGDSAVYLCASSLTAGSYEQYFGPGTRLTVT.

The chain uses TRBV21-1 and TRBJ2-2; the table gives TRBD1 as D, unverified against the DNA. TRBV21-1 is assigned pseudogene status. The CDR3 is 20 residues long. The CDR3 loop reads CASPKEKGLRDRRNTGELFF. The CDR3 DNA reads TGTGCCAGCCCCAAAGAAAAAGGTCTGCGGGACAGAAGAAACACCGGGGAGCTGTTTTTT.